Each of the 5 T cell receptor beta chains below was sequenced from the same sample in a study of Graves' ophthalmopathy and Graves' hyperthyroidism. RNA transcripts served as template for amplifying TCR beta CDR3 sequences. Investigators did first-round RT-PCR with HTBI primers, then second-round multiplex PCR. TCRdb independently ran MiXCR on the multiplex PCR reads; one entry per CDR3 protein. The sample lists hundreds of thousands of distinct CDR3 sequences, roughly 20% occurring once. The sequenced material came from peripheral blood. These receptors all come from a woman under 30 with stable Graves' hyperthyroidism. Some clones in this sample may be carry-over from other donors' samples.

V usage is TRBV6-1 and J usage is TRBJ1-5, with 7 bases fitting TRBD1. Germline V CDR1 and CDR2: MNHNS, SASEGT. This CDR3 region has 14 residues. With 7 bases clipped from V and 5 bases from J, the junction kept 8 bases outside the gene matches. CDR3 nucleotides: TGTGCCAGCACCCTCCAGGGGGGGCATCAGCCCCAGCATTTT. It is translated as CASTLQGGHQPQHF.

This clonotype has more than one count but fewer than ten. The chain uses TRBV11-2 and TRBJ2-7; TRBD2 is a possible D gene (5 bases). The CDR3 is made up of 14 amino acids. V lost 1 base and J lost 2, with 9 bases in between. Germline V gives CDR1 SGHAT, CDR2 FQNNGV. CDR3 nucleotides: TGTGCCAGCAGCTTAGTTTCGACTACCTACGAGCAGTACTTC. Translation gives CASSLVSTTYEQYF.

The chain is built from TRBV4-2 and TRBJ1-2; 12 bases map to TRBD1. This CDR3 is built from 17 residues. The ends lost 5 bases at V and 4 bases at J; junction bases unmatched: 11. Germline CDR1 is LGHNA and CDR2 is YNFKEQ. The CDR3 sequence: CASSAGQGAPLRYGYTF. CDR3 bases: TGTGCCAGCAGCGCGGGACAGGGGGCCCCCTTACGCTATGGCTACACCTTC.

This clonotype was picked up many times. The genes are TRBV20-1 and TRBJ2-7, with TRBD2 matching over 10 bases. V lost 0 bases to trimming and J lost 3 bases; unmatched junction nucleotides: 8. Germline CDR1 DFQATT, CDR2 SNEGSKA (reference sequence). The CDR3 is 16 residues long. The CDR3 here is CSARDMVAGGIYEQYF. The CDR3 nucleotides are TGCAGTGCTAGAGATATGGTAGCGGGGGGTATCTACGAGCAGTACTTC.

In this sample, this clonotype turned up many times. The chain uses TRBV5-1 and TRBJ2-2, with TRBD1 matching over 8 bases. V shed 3 bases and J 6 bases; nucleotides not matched to a gene: 7. This CDR3 has 15 residues. CDR1 is SGHRS, CDR2 YFSETQ, per germline. This CDR3 reads CASSSDDRGPGELFF. The CDR3 DNA reads as TGCGCCAGCAGCTCCGACGACAGGGGCCCCGGGGAGCTGTTTTTT.